The present T cell receptor beta chain was sequenced within a study of T cell responses to AZD1222 COVID-19 vaccine (dated by TCRdb to the early 2020s). About the study as a whole: AZD1222 recipients whose second dose came at about 4 weeks and those whose second dose came at about 12 weeks were combined into one group, since spike-specific TCR depth and breadth did not differ between the two schedules. A total of more than 230 trial participants underwent TCR sequencing, of whom about 210 had received two doses of AZD1222 and 26 had received two doses of the MenACWY control vaccine. Trial participants were enrolled into age subgroups of 18-55, 56-69 and 70-plus years, which contained about 160, 30 and 59 TCR-sequenced participants, respectively.

The CDR3 regions of human TCRbeta chains were analyzed by immunosequencing. Regarding the original processing steps: Repertoire TCRs were checked for matches against a reference library of SARS-CoV-2-specific TCRs that had been generated using the MIRA antigen-specificity platform. Breadth was defined as the fraction of unique TCRs that were SARS-CoV-2-associated, and depth was defined as the fraction of total T cells that were SARS-CoV-2-associated. Using the MIRA data, every spike-specific TCR was mapped to the spike region that the TCR reacted to and assigned to either a CD4 or a CD8 class. Log10-transformed breadth and depth values were compared by one-way ANOVA with Sidak's multiple comparisons tests. Imported from immuneACCESS, the table was reduced by TCRdb to in-frame sequences with V and J called. These copies leave out some clones; in studies compared against another copy, an unresolved V gene accounts for under half, and the cause of the remainder is not known. V and J calls and clone size come straight from that table; D and trimming were deduced from the DNA. This sample is represented by about 180,000 clones; roughly nine tenths of them were singletons. Clones ranked in the top ten supply 1.6% of the sample.

What the research found in general, with its limitations: The vaccine-associated CD4 TCRs covered the entire spike protein, and the dominant responses fell in regions 160-218 and 743-854. Reportedly, close to half of the unique spike-specific TCRs recognized epitopes lying outside the regions that are mutated in the B.1.351 and B.1.1.7 variants. Spike-specific TCR breadth and depth rose significantly after two AZD1222 doses compared with day 0 and with MenACWY recipients. Because no day 14 peak-response samples were available, the repertoires could be characterized only after the peak T cell response. Conclusions about previously exposed vaccinees were limited because only a handful of AZD1222 recipients were SARS-CoV-2 seropositive at baseline. Participants were mostly white British, with more females than males. The authors suggested clonal diversity may have been underestimated. The 56-69-year group was small, and its depth increase did not reach significance, likely because of low power.

The time point label here, explained by the study, means: baseline before first vaccination. Vaccinee samples came from UK trials COV001 and COV002, including a single-blind randomized controlled phase 2/3 trial of AZD1222 (ChAdOx1 nCoV-19) in healthy adults. For TCRbeta chain sequencing, PBMC samples were collected from trial participants at day 0 and at day 28 after the second dose. A word on this clone: Its antigen remains undetermined. Base qualities are missing; no much larger clone stands one base away.

The TCR sequence derives from an adult in good health. The sample was peripheral blood, taken on day 0 of AZD1222 vaccination.

The nucleotides read TGCGCCAGCAGCCCTAGCGGGAGGAAGGGAGATACGCAGTATTTT. This gives the protein CASSPSGRKGDTQYF. The chain is encoded by TRBV5-1 joined to TRBJ2-3, with 11 central nucleotides matching TRBD2. The CDR1 and CDR2 encoded by the germline V gene are SGHRS and YFSETQ. The CDR3 starts with the cysteine, ends with the phenylalanine, and has 15 residues. Only the CDR3 portion is preserved as DNA: 45 bases, with reading frame beginning at the first base. V is trimmed back by 4 bases and J by 5 bases, and the junction contains 6 bases that no gene match accounts for.